A single sample is the source of the 27 T cell receptor beta chains below, sequenced in a study of blood T cell repertoires in COVID-19. Only in-frame clones appear in the TCRdb table, and some are missing; sequencing was by immunoSEQ multiplex PCR. The data hold 85,000 to 120,000 clones, with 84% observed a single time. The sample comprised peripheral blood. All receptors derive from a man aged 35 to 55 with active or convalescent COVID-19.

This CDR3 reads CASSRDSPYEQYF. The DNA of the CDR3 is TGTGCCAGCAGCCGGGACAGCCCCTACGAGCAGTACTTC. V is TRBV6-5 and J is TRBJ2-7, with 7 bases identical to TRBD1. Germline assignment: CDR1 MNHEY and CDR2 SVGAGI. With 6 bases clipped from V and 2 bases from J, the junction kept 4 bases outside the gene matches. The CDR3 is 13 residues long.

The genes are TRBV7-9 and TRBJ2-1; 12 nucleotides align to TRBD1. Germline-derived CDR1 and CDR2 are SEHNR and FQNEAQ (reference sequence). The CDR3 length is 16 residues. With V trimmed by 6 bases and J by 7 bases, 10 bases remained unmatched. CDR3 bases: TGTGCCAGCAGAGACAGGGGACAGGGGGCGGGGAATGAGCAGTTCTTC. This sequence encodes CASRDRGQGAGNEQFF.

The rearrangement joins TRBV18 to TRBJ2-5, with TRBD1 as a possible D gene (6 bases). The germline V and J ends were trimmed by 3 bases and 4 bases, with 18 bases remaining between them. The length of the CDR3 is 16 residues. Looked up from germline, CDR1 is KGHSH and CDR2 is LQKENI. CDR3 protein: CASSPVPGQTLETQYF. The CDR3 region has the DNA TGTGCCAGCTCACCCGTTCCGGGACAAACTTTAGAGACCCAGTACTTC.

The chain's CDR3 is CASSPPSGGPSYNEQFF. In nucleotides, the CDR3 is TGTGCCAGCTCACCACCTAGCGGGGGACCTTCCTACAATGAGCAGTTCTTC. V and J are TRBV18 and TRBJ2-1, with 9 bases that match TRBD2. V shed 0 bases and J 1 base; nucleotides not matched to a gene: 4. Germline V gene sequence: CDR1 KGHSH, CDR2 LQKENI. This CDR3 spans 17 amino acids.

J is TRBJ1-2 and V is TRBV2, with TRBD1 matching over 12 bases. The CDR3 spans 14 residues. V gave up 8 bases and J gave up 6 bases; unmatched junction bases: 7. Germline V lookup: CDR1 SNHLY, CDR2 FYNNEI. The CDR3 bases are TGTGCCAGCGCCGGGACAGGGGGCGCGGATGGCTACACCTTC. Translation: CASAGTGGADGYTF.

The chain combines TRBV6-1 with TRBJ1-5, with 7 bases aligning to TRBD1. The CDR3 consists of 16 residues. Germline-derived CDR1 and CDR2 are MNHNS and SASEGT. With V trimmed by 3 bases and J by 7 bases, 12 bases remained unmatched. This CDR3 is CASSDQDRTVGQPQHF. CDR3 nucleotides: TGTGCCAGCAGTGATCAGGACAGGACCGTAGGGCAGCCCCAGCATTTT.

The chain uses TRBV27 and TRBJ1-2, with 7 bases that match TRBD1. The CDR3 sequence is 15 residues long. The V and J ends lost 6 bases and 2 bases, in that order; junction bases with no gene match: 9. Germline V CDR1 and CDR2: MNHEY, SMNVEV (reference sequence). In nucleotides, the CDR3 is TGTGCCAGCAGGGAGGGGACAGTTTCAAACTATGGCTACACCTTC. Amino acids: CASREGTVSNYGYTF.

The V call is TRBV10-3, the J call TRBJ1-5; no reliable D call. V lost 4 bases, J lost 3 bases, and 7 bases lay in between. Germline CDR1 and CDR2: ENHRY and SYGVKD. The CDR3 has 13 amino acids. This CDR3 is CAISGSNNQPQHF. DNA of the CDR3: TGTGCCATCAGTGGGAGCAACAATCAGCCCCAGCATTTT.

The chain links TRBV19 to TRBJ1-5, with 9 bases fitting TRBD1. After removal of 3 bases from V and 9 bases from J, the junction contained 12 bases not matched to a gene. CDR3 length: 16 residues. CDR1 LNHDA and CDR2 SQIVND come from the germline V gene (reference sequence). The CDR3 bases are TGTGCCAGTAGTATGACAACCGGGACAGGGAACTTGCCCCAGCATTTT. It specifies CASSMTTGTGNLPQHF.

V gene TRBV18 combines with J gene TRBJ1-1; D is unresolved. Germline values: CDR1 KGHSH, CDR2 LQKENI. V was clipped by 6 bases and J by 6 bases, with 32 bases between them. This CDR3 region has 19 residues. The CDR3 DNA reads as TGTGCCAGCTCTCCAGAAGTCGGAATAGACGCCTTAGGCAGCGCTGAAGCTTTCTTT. It is translated as CASSPEVGIDALGSAEAFF. The full variable domain, in which reference TRBV18 and TRBJ1-1 provide the parts outside the CDR3, is NAGVMQNPRHLVRRRGQEARLRCSPMKGHSHVYWYRQLPEEGLKFMVYLQKENIIDESGMPKERFSAEFPKEGPSILRIQQVVRGDSAAYFCASSPEVGIDALGSAEAFFGQGTRLTVV.

This sequence joins TRBV2 and TRBJ1-4; 9 bases fit TRBD1. The CDR3 is 15 residues long. The trim removed 3 bases at V and 8 bases at J, leaving 7 bases unmatched. CDR1 SNHLY and CDR2 FYNNEI come from the germline V gene. CDR3 coding DNA: TGTGCCAGCAGTGAGTGGGACAGGGCGGGCGAAAAACTGTTTTTT. Protein: CASSEWDRAGEKLFF.

The rearrangement joins TRBV7-2 to TRBJ1-1; unclear D gene. CDR1 and CDR2 (germline): SGHTA, FQGNSA. This CDR3 has 14 amino acids. V lost 3 bases and J lost 0, with 8 bases in between. DNA of the CDR3: TGTGCCAGCAGCTTGATGGGCATGAACACTGAAGCTTTCTTT. Its protein product is CASSLMGMNTEAFF.

The CDR3 loop reads CASSFVAGGLNTGELFF. CDR3 DNA sequence: TGCGCCAGCAGCTTTGTAGCGGGGGGACTGAACACCGGGGAGCTGTTTTTT. The chain combines TRBV5-1 with TRBJ2-2; 10 bases agree with TRBD2. The trim removed 2 bases at V and 1 base at J, leaving 5 bases unmatched. The CDR3 extends over 17 amino acids. Germline V gene data show CDR1 as SGHRS and CDR2 as YFSETQ.

This clone was seen once. The CDR3 sequence is CASSQEPTSSNEQFF. Written as DNA, the CDR3 is TGCGCCAGCAGCCAAGAGCCGACTAGTTCCAATGAGCAGTTCTTC. V is TRBV4-3 and J is TRBJ2-1; maybe TRBD2 (6 bases). V was cut by 0 bases and J by 6 bases, with 12 bases left in between. Germline CDR1 and CDR2: LGHNA and YSLEER. This CDR3 has 15 residues.

The V call is TRBV21-1, the J call TRBJ2-7; the table's D call TRBD1 went unverified against the DNA. TRBV21-1 is a pseudogene segment. The CDR3 is 15 residues long. CDR3 region: CASSAGTGVEREQYF. DNA of the CDR3: TGTGCCAGCAGCGCCGGGACAGGGGTGGAACGAGAGCAGTACTTC.

The rearrangement uses TRBV27 and TRBJ1-1, with TRBD1 identical over 8 bases. Per germline, CDR1 MNHEY and CDR2 SMNVEV (reference sequence). The CDR3 spans 16 residues. After removal of 5 bases from V and 2 bases from J, the junction contained 10 bases not matched to a gene. The CDR3 reads CASSPYRGGPNTEAFF. The DNA of the CDR3 is TGTGCCAGCAGTCCGTACAGGGGGGGGCCTAACACTGAAGCTTTCTTT.

The J gene is TRBJ2-3, the V gene TRBV9, with a weak D call TRBD1 (5 bases). V lost 0 bases to trimming and J lost 2 bases, with 10 bases between them. The length of the CDR3 is 15 residues. CDR1 is SGDLS, CDR2 YYNGEE, per germline. The CDR3 sequence: CASSVVGAHTDTQYF. The CDR3 nucleotides are TGTGCCAGCAGCGTAGTTGGGGCGCACACAGATACGCAGTATTTT.

This chain joins TRBV10-3 and TRBJ1-5, with D unresolved. This CDR3 is 15 amino acids long. Trimming stripped 4 bases from V and 2 bases from J, with 12 bases between. The V gene's germline CDR1 is ENHRY and CDR2 SYGVKD. The CDR3 region is CAISVGGEGNQPQHF. The CDR3 DNA reads as TGTGCCATCAGTGTGGGCGGGGAGGGCAATCAGCCCCAGCATTTT.

The chain is built from TRBV4-1 and TRBJ2-7; 10 nucleotides align to TRBD1. V dropped 1 base and J dropped 3; count of bases not matched to a gene: 6. This CDR3 is 16 amino acids long. Per the germline V gene, CDR1 is MGHRA and CDR2 is YSYEKL. CDR3 DNA: TGCGCCAGCAGCCAAGCCCCGGGACAGGGGTTCTACGAGCAGTACTTC. It specifies CASSQAPGQGFYEQYF.

The chain joins TRBV30 to TRBJ1-2; D not certain. The CDR3 runs 13 residues. Trimming took off 3 bases at V and 6 bases at J, with 14 bases between the two ends. Germline CDR1 GTSNPN, CDR2 SVGIG (reference sequence). The CDR3 bases are TGTGCCTGGAGACTCGGTCCGACTGATGGCTACACCTTC. It encodes CAWRLGPTDGYTF.

This sequence joins TRBV5-1 and TRBJ2-3; the match to TRBD2 covers 7 bases. The junction had 4 bases not matched to a gene; V was cut back by 1 base and J by 2 bases. Germline V gives CDR1 SGHRS, CDR2 YFSETQ. The CDR3 sequence is 15 residues long. The CDR3 loop is CASSLTAGTTDTQYF. In DNA form, the CDR3 reads TGCGCCAGCAGCTTGACAGCGGGGACCACAGATACGCAGTATTTT.

This clone has a handful of counts. The chain recombines TRBV12-3 or TRBV12-4 with TRBJ2-2; perhaps TRBD1 as D (5 bases). Between the trimmed V and J ends, which lost 3 bases and 6 bases, there was a span of 8 bases. This CDR3 has 13 residues. In nucleotides, the CDR3 is TGTGCCAGCAGTTTCCGACAGCCCGGGGAGCTGTTTTTT. Amino acid sequence: CASSFRQPGELFF.

This sequence joins TRBV7-3 and TRBJ2-3, with 7 bases identical to TRBD2. J lost 1 base, V lost 4 bases, and 2 bases had no gene match. CDR1 SGHTA and CDR2 FQGTGA come from the germline V gene. The CDR3 is 14 amino acids. For the CDR3, the DNA is TGTGCCAGCAGCTCAAGCGGGGGCACAGATACGCAGTATTTT. As protein: CASSSSGGTDTQYF.

This clone appeared a single time. The J gene is TRBJ2-3, the V gene TRBV27, with 9 bases fitting TRBD2. Germline CDR1 MNHEY, CDR2 SMNVEV (reference sequence). The CDR3 runs 18 residues. With V trimmed by 4 bases and J by 2 bases, 13 bases remained unmatched. This CDR3 is CASSSAAKRGVPTDTQYF. As DNA, the CDR3 is TGTGCCAGCAGTTCGGCGGCCAAGCGGGGGGTCCCCACAGATACGCAGTATTTT.

J is TRBJ1-1 and V is TRBV5-1; TRBD1 matches 7 bases. The CDR3 contains 14 residues. Germline CDR1 is SGHRS and CDR2 is YFSETQ. V shed 5 bases, J shed 3 bases, and the junction held 7 bases outside the gene matches. The CDR3 spells CASRNTQGDTEAFF. The CDR3, as DNA: TGCGCCAGCAGAAATACCCAGGGGGACACTGAAGCTTTCTTT.

V and J are TRBV5-4 and TRBJ1-5; a weak D match, TRBD1 (6 bases). Deletions cut 0 bases from V and 6 bases from J, with 10 bases between. The germline CDR1 and CDR2 sequences are SGHNT and YYREEE (reference sequence). This CDR3 is 14 amino acids long. As DNA, the CDR3 is TGTGCCAGCAGCTTGGGAGGGGGGGGTCAGCCCCAGCATTTT. This gives the protein CASSLGGGGQPQHF.

The count of this clone is one. The J gene is TRBJ1-3, the V gene TRBV19, with D uncertain. Trimming removed 5 bases at V and 4 bases at J, with 18 bases between. The CDR3 extends over 16 amino acids. Germline V gives CDR1 LNHDA, CDR2 SQIVND (reference sequence). CDR3 DNA sequence: TGTGCCAGTAGTTTCAACGATGGAGGGAAGGGAAACACCATATATTTT. Amino acids: CASSFNDGGKGNTIYF.